This TCR beta chain was recorded in a study of T cell responses to AZD1222 COVID-19 vaccine. The study's findings and limits: Of spike-specific TCRs, nearly half reportedly target regions left unmutated in variants. Vaccine-associated CD4 TCRs ranged over spike, dominating at 160-218 and 743-854. Just five or six AZD1222 recipients were seropositive at baseline. Without day 14 samples, only post-peak T cell repertoires were studied.

The protocol was immunoSEQ multiplex PCR, while the TCRdb copy is restricted to in-frame clones and leaves out a portion. The data show about 100,000 clones, about 89% seen once. Germline V CDR1 and CDR2: SGHTA, FQGNSA. The CDR3 sequence is 14 residues long. The V end lost 5 bases, the J end lost 3 bases, and 14 bases lay between the germline ends. About this clone itself: The antigen remains undetermined.

Specimen: peripheral blood, collected on day 0 of MenACWY control vaccination. The TCR sequence derives from an adult in good health. The chain has TRBV7-2 and TRBJ2-7, with D perhaps assigned TRBD1 or TRBD2 (5 bases each). The CDR3 nucleotides are TGTGCCAGCAGCCCCCAGGGTAGCGACTACGAGCAGTACTTC. Residues: CASSPQGSDYEQYF.